The clone carrying this T cell receptor (beta chain) was observed once. Its specificity is not known. The data originate from a study of CD8+ T cells in alopecia areata. Sequencing relied on a cDNA template that was reverse transcribed from extracted RNA. Assay used: immunoSEQ multiplex PCR; TCRdb lists only in-frame clones, some missing. Among about 120,000 clones listed, over 60% were seen once. The germline V gene has CDR1 MNHNS and CDR2 SASEGT. Trimming removed 8 bases at V and 7 bases at J, with 11 bases between. This CDR3 contains 11 residues. Study-level results: Sequence data from scalp samples additionally include resident alphabeta T cells of normal skin. Especially in alopecia totalis/universalis, lesional scalp showed greater clonality than normal scalp did. TCRs were shared less clearly across patients than in mice, possibly for HLA-related reasons.

This TCR came from a human donor in good health. The rearrangement joins TRBV6-1 to TRBJ1-2, with a possible D match to TRBD1 (6 bases). The sample taken for sequencing was CD4+ T cells sorted from blood. CDR3 loop: CASARGGGYTF. The CDR3 region has the DNA TGTGCCAGCGCCCGAGGGGGTGGCTACACCTTC.